This note documents a single T cell receptor beta chain sequence. The repertoire was sequenced with immunoSEQ multiplex PCR; TCRdb's copy has only in-frame clones and lacks some. The table lists some 220,000 clones, more than 80% of them singletons, with about 4% in the top ten. This record comes from a study of blood T cell repertoires in COVID-19. This CDR3 comprises 16 residues. The TCR was taken from a woman aged 40-49 years with acute COVID-19. V is TRBV21-1 and J is TRBJ1-1. TRBV21-1 is reported as a pseudogene. The sample taken for sequencing was PBMCs or T cells enriched from blood (not recorded which). The CDR3 DNA follows: TGTGCCAGCAGCAAAGCGCGGTGGCAGTCCCGCCCTGAAGCTTTCTTT. Its protein is CASSKARWQSRPEAFF.